The 19 T cell receptor beta chains in this list originate from one sample, sequenced in a study of early T cells in non-severe SARS-CoV-2 infection. TCRdb re-called the 5' RACE reads with MiXCR, one entry per CDR3 protein. Counted here are roughly 53,000 distinct CDR3 sequences, approximately 12% occurring once; the ten biggest clones make up over 2.5%. The input for sequencing was whole blood, taken at baseline. Receptor source: an adult who was a healthcare worker with PCR-confirmed SARS-CoV-2 infection or an uninfected control (not recorded which).

The chain is built from TRBV28 and TRBJ2-7; possibly TRBD2 for D (6 bases). V was pared by 7 bases and J by 4 bases, with 17 bases between. The CDR3 is 14 residues long. Germline assignment: CDR1 MDHEN and CDR2 SYDVKM. The CDR3 loop reads CASNSPRERYEQYF. The CDR3 nucleotides are TGTGCCAGCAACAGCCCCCGGGAGCGGTACGAGCAGTACTTC.

J is TRBJ2-7 and V is TRBV2; tentative D call: TRBD2 (6 bases). V lost 8 bases and J lost 1, with 12 bases in between. CDR3 length: 13 residues. In germline, CDR1 is SNHLY, CDR2 FYNNEI. CDR3 region: CASSGEESYEQYF. The CDR3 DNA reads TGTGCCAGCTCGGGAGAGGAGTCCTACGAGCAGTACTTC.

The chain recombines TRBV27 with TRBJ2-7; 7 bases line up with TRBD1. Germline trimming cut 8 bases from V and 2 bases from J; bases unmatched to any gene: 9. Germline CDR1 is MNHEY and CDR2 is SMNVEV (reference sequence). This CDR3 is 14 amino acids long. CDR3 loop: CASGTRQGAYEQYF. The DNA for the CDR3 is TGTGCCAGCGGGACGCGACAGGGTGCCTACGAGCAGTACTTC.

This rearrangement joins TRBV3-1 to TRBJ1-2; 7 bases are a match to TRBD1. V dropped 4 bases and J dropped 2; count of bases not matched to a gene: 7. The CDR3 is 15 amino acids. Germline CDR1 LGHDT, CDR2 YNNKEL (reference sequence). The CDR3 DNA reads as TGTGCCAGCAGCCTCACTCCGGACAGGAACTATGGCTACACCTTC. Its translation is CASSLTPDRNYGYTF. Combining the CDR3 with reference TRBV3-1 and TRBJ1-2 gives the whole variable domain DTAVSQTPKYLVTQMGNDKSIKCEQNLGHDTMYWYKQDSKKFLKIMFSYNNKELIINETVPNRFSPKSPDKAHLNLHINSLELGDSAVYFCASSLTPDRNYGYTFGSGTRLTVV.

The table lists this clonotype with many counts. The chain has TRBV29-1 and TRBJ2-3; either TRBD1 or TRBD2 may fit D (7 bases each). The germline gives CDR1 SQVTM, CDR2 ANQGSEA. The CDR3 has 16 amino acids. Trimming removed 8 bases from V and 0 bases from J, with 21 bases in between. The CDR3: CSSHSGGSGSTDTQYF. The CDR3 DNA is TGCAGCTCACACTCAGGGGGTAGCGGGAGCACAGATACGCAGTATTTT.

The J gene is TRBJ1-2, the V gene TRBV28; 9 nucleotides agree with TRBD1. The CDR3 is 15 amino acids. With 5 bases clipped from V and 5 bases from J, the junction kept 9 bases outside the gene matches. Germline CDR1 is MDHEN and CDR2 is SYDVKM. CDR3 protein: CASSPPGQGYYGYTF. CDR3 coding DNA: TGTGCCAGCAGTCCCCCGGGACAGGGATATTATGGCTACACCTTC.

The rearrangement uses TRBV19 and TRBJ2-5; D is perhaps TRBD1 (6 bases). The V gene lost 4 bases and the J gene lost 5 bases, with 20 bases spanning the gap. The germline V gene encodes CDR1 LNHDA and CDR2 SQIVND (reference sequence). CDR3 length: 16 amino acids. CDR3 coding DNA: TGTGCCAGTAGTACCCGGGACACCACTCCGTGGGAGACCCAGTACTTC. Protein: CASSTRDTTPWETQYF.

This clonotype was recorded many times. V is TRBV12-3 or TRBV12-4 and J is TRBJ2-3, with unresolved D. The germline V and J ends were trimmed by 7 bases and 10 bases, with 15 bases remaining between them. The CDR3 has 12 amino acids. DNA of the CDR3: TGTGCCAGCAATGGGTTGGGCGCGTCGCAGTATTTT. Translating it yields CASNGLGASQYF.

Only a few counts were recorded for this clonotype. The genes are TRBV7-2 and TRBJ1-5; the D gene is possibly TRBD1 (5 bases). The CDR3 totals 15 residues. Trimming took off 4 bases at V and 0 bases at J, with 10 bases between the two ends. In germline, CDR1 is SGHTA, CDR2 FQGNSA. CDR3 bases: TGTGCCAGCAGCTGGGGGAGCCATAGCAATCAGCCCCAGCATTTT. Translating gives CASSWGSHSNQPQHF.

This clonotype was counted only a few times. The V gene is TRBV12-3 or TRBV12-4, the J gene TRBJ2-3; maybe TRBD2 (6 bases). This CDR3 contains 14 residues. The ends were cut back, 6 bases at V and 2 bases at J, with 12 bases in the middle. The CDR3 reads CASSQRLVTDTQYF. Here the CDR3 DNA reads TGTGCCAGCAGCCAAAGACTAGTCACAGATACGCAGTATTTT.

This sequence joins TRBV19 and TRBJ1-4; possible D gene TRBD1, 5 bases. The CDR3 sequence is 15 residues long. Trimming removed 6 bases at V and 7 bases at J, with 18 bases between. In germline, CDR1 is LNHDA, CDR2 SQIVND (reference sequence). CDR3 bases: TGTGCCAGTAGGGCCCCGGGAGGGGCATCTGAAAAACTGTTTTTT. This gives the protein CASRAPGGASEKLFF.

The chain links TRBV7-3 to TRBJ2-3, with 8 bases matching TRBD1. CDR1 and CDR2 from the germline V gene are SGHTA and FQGTGA. V trimming: 4 bases; J trimming: 0 bases; junction bases outside the gene matches: 3. This CDR3 is built from 15 residues. The CDR3 loop reads CASSSNRGSTDTQYF. DNA of the CDR3: TGTGCCAGCAGCTCCAACAGGGGGAGCACAGATACGCAGTATTTT.

V usage is TRBV6-4 and J usage is TRBJ1-1, with TRBD1 as a possible D gene (6 bases). The CDR3 is made up of 13 amino acids. Germline V gives CDR1 MRHNA, CDR2 SNTAGT. The germline V and J ends were trimmed by 6 bases and 2 bases, with 10 bases remaining between them. The CDR3 protein is CASRRTENTEAFF. In DNA form, the CDR3 reads TGTGCCAGCAGGCGGACAGAAAACACTGAAGCTTTCTTT.

The rearrangement joins TRBV11-3 to TRBJ2-1; perhaps TRBD2 as D (6 bases). Germline V CDR1 and CDR2: SGHNT, YENEEA. Trimming removed 5 bases at V and 2 bases at J, with 19 bases between. The CDR3 is made up of 17 amino acids. Written as DNA, the CDR3 is TGTGCCAGCAGCCAGACCGGGACTCTCCTTCCCTACAATGAGCAGTTCTTC. Its translation: CASSQTGTLLPYNEQFF.

This clonotype occurred a few times. This chain links TRBV19 with TRBJ2-3, with TRBD2 as a possible D gene (5 bases). Trimming removed 4 bases at V and 4 bases at J, with 15 bases between. The CDR3 spans 15 residues. Germline CDR1 LNHDA, CDR2 SQIVND (reference sequence). The CDR3 loop is CASSTSLESSDTQYF. Here the CDR3 DNA reads TGTGCCAGTAGTACGTCACTAGAAAGTTCAGATACGCAGTATTTT.

This clonotype occurred a few times. The rearrangement joins TRBV5-1 to TRBJ2-5; maybe TRBD1 (6 bases). Deletions cut 3 bases from V and 2 bases from J, with 14 bases between. Germline V gives CDR1 SGHRS, CDR2 YFSETQ. This CDR3 is 15 amino acids long. Written as DNA, the CDR3 is TGCGCCAGCAGCTCATGGACAGAGCTACAAGAGACCCAGTACTTC. Its translation is CASSSWTELQETQYF.

This clonotype occurred a few times. V is TRBV28 and J is TRBJ2-3, with D unclear. V was cut by 3 bases and J by 1 base, with 5 bases left in between. Looked up from germline, CDR1 is MDHEN and CDR2 is SYDVKM. The CDR3 runs 13 residues. CDR3 sequence reads: CASSFPGTDTQYF. CDR3 in DNA: TGTGCCAGCAGTTTTCCCGGCACAGATACGCAGTATTTT.

This clonotype was recorded a few times. This rearrangement joins TRBV11-2 to TRBJ2-5; TRBD1 aligns across 7 bases. Germline V gene data show CDR1 as SGHAT and CDR2 as FQNNGV. Unmatched junction bases numbered 7, after V lost 5 bases and J lost 1 base. The CDR3 loop spans 15 amino acids. The CDR3 DNA reads TGTGCCAGCAGCGACTCGACAGGGTTCCAAGAGACCCAGTACTTC. Protein sequence: CASSDSTGFQETQYF. Based on the CDR3 plus reference TRBV11-2 and TRBJ2-5, the full variable domain is EAGVAQSPRYKIIEKRQSVAFWCNPISGHATLYWYQQILGQGPKLLIQFQNNGVVDDSQLPKDRFSAERLKGVDSTLKIQPAKLEDSAVYLCASSDSTGFQETQYFGPGTRLLVL.

The chain uses TRBV7-9 and TRBJ1-5; possible D gene TRBD1, 5 bases. Germline V gives CDR1 SEHNR, CDR2 FQNEAQ (reference sequence). Trimming removed 5 bases from V and 5 bases from J, with 19 bases in between. The CDR3 length is 16 residues. Here the CDR3 DNA reads TGTGCCAGCAGCCCCCAGGGCTTGCGGGGCGATCAGCCCCAGCATTTT. The encoded protein is CASSPQGLRGDQPQHF.